The 14 T cell receptor beta chains given below trace back to one sample, sequenced in a study of T cells after yellow fever vaccination (dated by TCRdb to about 2019). The sample's treatment or condition, from its label and the paper: live attenuated yellow fever vaccine strain. The library was built by means of 5' RACE. Sequencing used an Illumina HiSeq 2500. The public reads were reprocessed in TCRdb via fastp at Q25 and MiXCR, keeping in-frame beta chains. CDR3 protein sequences are deduplicated, and each keeps its most common genes and DNA. This sample has some 350,000 distinct CDR3 sequences in its table, and 7.5% to 9% of those were observed once. 18% of the sample lies in the top ten. The sample here was PBMCs, taken on the day of the first yellow fever vaccination. The receptors were gathered from a man between 18 and 35 years old who received the YFV17D yellow fever vaccine.

The table lists this clonotype with many counts. The chain has TRBV20-1 and TRBJ2-3; tentatively, D is TRBD1 (7 bases). Germline CDR1 DFQATT, CDR2 SNEGSKA (reference sequence). This CDR3 is built from 15 residues. V was clipped by 0 bases and J by 3 bases, with 13 bases between them. CDR3 amino acids: CSARDLEGATDTQYF. The CDR3 region has the DNA TGCAGTGCTAGAGATCTGGAGGGGGCAACAGATACGCAGTATTTT.

This clonotype was picked up a small number of times. The CDR3: CASSLATFGMTDTQYF. The CDR3 coding sequence is TGCGCCAGCAGCTTGGCCACGTTCGGAATGACAGATACGCAGTATTTT. The rearrangement joins TRBV5-1 to TRBJ2-3; no clear D. CDR1 SGHRS and CDR2 YFSETQ come from the germline V gene. This CDR3 comprises 16 residues. V dropped 0 bases and J dropped 3 bases, with 14 bases sitting between them.

Ten or more counts support this clonotype. The CDR3 bases are TGTGCCAGCAGCTTAGAGGCTGAGCAGTTCTTC. It yields the protein CASSLEAEQFF. The V gene is TRBV11-2, the J gene TRBJ2-1; D call uncertain. The CDR3 totals 11 residues. The V gene lost 0 bases and the J gene lost 9 bases, with 3 bases spanning the gap. Germline assignment: CDR1 SGHAT and CDR2 FQNNGV.

This rearrangement joins TRBV11-2 to TRBJ2-7, with a tentative D call TRBD2 (5 bases). There are 11 residues in the CDR3. Germline values: CDR1 SGHAT, CDR2 FQNNGV. The V end was cut by 4 bases, the J end by 7 bases, with 8 bases between. CDR3 sequence reads: CASSSAGEQYV. In DNA, the CDR3 is TGTGCCAGCAGCTCCGCGGGTGAGCAGTACGTC.

This clonotype was observed a handful of times. The rearrangement uses TRBV5-1 and TRBJ1-5; D may be TRBD1 (6 bases). Germline CDR1 is SGHRS and CDR2 is YFSETQ. This CDR3 region has 23 residues. With 2 bases removed from V and 7 bases from J, the gap between germline ends came to 40 bases. The CDR3 DNA reads as TGCGCCAGCAGCTTTCGCTCCGTTGGGGGCTTAGACAAAAAGAAAAAATCTGGCCAGCCCCAGCATTTT. Protein product: CASSFRSVGGLDKKKKSGQPQHF.

This clonotype was observed a single time. Germline is not matched at one junction end, which may reflect a read error. This rearrangement joins TRBV12-3 or TRBV12-4 to TRBJ2-6, with D perhaps matching TRBD1 (6 bases). CDR3 length: 18 amino acids. CDR3 loop: CARSPEWGRDSGANVLTF. CDR3 sequence (DNA): TGTGCCCGCAGTCCCGAGTGGGGGCGAGACTCTGGGGCCAACGTCCTGACTTTC.

The chain combines TRBV9 with TRBJ2-5, with 7 nucleotides matching TRBD1. Germline values: CDR1 SGDLS, CDR2 YYNGEE. The V and J ends lost 3 bases and 2 bases, in that order; junction bases with no gene match: 4. The CDR3 runs 14 residues. The CDR3 DNA sequence: TGTGCCAGCAGCGCAGGACAGGCACAAGAGACCCAGTACTTC. It codes for CASSAGQAQETQYF.

This clonotype was seen a handful of times. The J gene is TRBJ1-6, the V gene TRBV20-1, with a possible D match to TRBD1 (5 bases). Germline CDR1 is DFQATT and CDR2 is SNEGSKA (reference sequence). Between the trimmed V and J ends, which lost 0 bases and 5 bases, there was a span of 11 bases. The CDR3 has 15 residues. CDR3 region: CSARDLGPNNSPLHF. The CDR3 nucleotides read TGCAGTGCTAGAGATCTGGGACCCAATAATTCACCCCTCCACTTT.

This clonotype was seen a handful of times. The rearrangement joins TRBV6-2 or TRBV6-3 to TRBJ2-7, with D maybe TRBD1 (5 bases). Germline V gives CDR1 MNHEY, CDR2 SVGEGT. The V end was cut by 6 bases, the J end by 3 bases, with 18 bases between. The CDR3 sequence is 15 residues long. CDR3: CASRLDRDRVYEQYF. DNA for the CDR3: TGTGCCAGCAGACTTGACAGAGACCGAGTCTACGAGCAGTACTTC.

V is TRBV12-3 or TRBV12-4 and J is TRBJ2-1; TRBD1 might be the D (5 bases). Trimming stripped 6 bases from V and 9 bases from J, with 12 bases between. The CDR3 spans 12 residues. Here the CDR3 reads CASRIGAAEQFF. The DNA for the CDR3 is TGTGCCAGCAGAATAGGGGCGGCTGAGCAGTTCTTC.

This chain connects TRBV15 to TRBJ2-5; TRBD2 might be the D (5 bases). Trimming removed 0 bases from V and 4 bases from J, with 12 bases in between. The length of the CDR3 is 15 residues. CDR1 and CDR2 from the germline V gene are LNHNV and YYDKDF (reference sequence). CDR3 DNA sequence: TGTGCCACCAGCAGAGAGAGAGGGCTCAGAGAGACCCAGTACTTC. Amino acids: CATSRERGLRETQYF.

The J gene is TRBJ2-2, the V gene TRBV5-1; D is ambiguous. Germline assignment: CDR1 SGHRS and CDR2 YFSETQ. The ends were cut back, 0 bases at V and 3 bases at J, with 15 bases in the middle. The CDR3 runs 17 residues. The CDR3 loop reads CASSLVGRSKDTGELFF. As DNA, the CDR3 is TGCGCCAGCAGCTTGGTGGGCAGAAGTAAGGACACCGGGGAGCTGTTTTTT.

The chain carries TRBV4-3 and TRBJ2-1; 9 positions agree with TRBD1. The CDR3 length is 17 residues. V lost 7 bases to trimming and J lost 6 bases; unmatched junction nucleotides: 16. Germline CDR1 is LGHNA and CDR2 is YSLEER. CDR3 in DNA: TGCGCCAGCACCACAAGCCCCCCGGGACAGGGAACCAATGAGCAGTTCTTC. This translates into CASTTSPPGQGTNEQFF.

This clonotype was seen repeatedly, ten times or more. The chain recombines TRBV7-2 with TRBJ1-1; D unclear. CDR1 and CDR2 from the germline V gene are SGHTA and FQGNSA. With 4 bases removed from V and 6 bases from J, the gap between germline ends came to 15 bases. This CDR3 spans 14 amino acids. CDR3 loop: CASSSVIISAEAFF. In nucleotides, the CDR3 is TGTGCCAGCAGCTCGGTGATTATAAGCGCTGAAGCTTTCTTT.